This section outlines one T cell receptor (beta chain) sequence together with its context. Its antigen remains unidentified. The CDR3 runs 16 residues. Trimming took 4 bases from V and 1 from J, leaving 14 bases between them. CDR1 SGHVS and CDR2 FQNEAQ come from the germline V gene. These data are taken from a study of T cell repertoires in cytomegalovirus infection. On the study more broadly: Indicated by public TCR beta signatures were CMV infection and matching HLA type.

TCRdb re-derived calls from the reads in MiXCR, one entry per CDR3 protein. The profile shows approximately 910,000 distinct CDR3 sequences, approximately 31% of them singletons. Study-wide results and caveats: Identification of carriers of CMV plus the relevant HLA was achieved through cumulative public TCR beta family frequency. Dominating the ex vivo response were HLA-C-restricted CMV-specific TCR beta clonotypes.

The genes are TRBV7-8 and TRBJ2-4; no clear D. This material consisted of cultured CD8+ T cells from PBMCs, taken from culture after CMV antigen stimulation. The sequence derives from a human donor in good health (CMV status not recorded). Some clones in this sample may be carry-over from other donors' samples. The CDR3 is CASSSHSSSAKNIQYF. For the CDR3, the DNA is TGTGCCAGCAGCTCTCATAGTTCGTCTGCCAAAAACATTCAGTACTTC.